In its sample, the clone carrying this T cell receptor (beta chain) was seen a few times. Its antigen is unidentified. Through a sample-barcoded 5' primer and a J-beta primer mix, a second PCR was run for roughly 6 to 11 cycles. From the 5' RACE reads, TCRdb called clonotypes with MiXCR, one entry per CDR3 protein. The table lists 600,000 or so distinct CDR3 sequences, under 30% of them singletons. The data belong to a study of blood T cells in healthy people across ages. Study observations and caveats: Older age went with lower TCR beta diversity per million T cells, in a roughly linear way. It was found that TCR beta diversity correlated strongly with the percentage of naive T cells.

The CDR3 extends over 13 amino acids. Germline CDR1 reads DFQATT; CDR2 reads SNEGSKA (reference sequence). J is TRBJ2-5 and V is TRBV20-1; 8 bases are a match to TRBD2. The DNA matches TRBJ2-7 better at its end, which makes the J call doubtful. This receptor was obtained from a woman of 80 years or more in good health. The sample consisted of blood. Here the CDR3 DNA reads TGCAGTGCCGCCGGGACTAGTGATTTCGAGCAGTACTTC. This codes for CSAAGTSDFEQYF.